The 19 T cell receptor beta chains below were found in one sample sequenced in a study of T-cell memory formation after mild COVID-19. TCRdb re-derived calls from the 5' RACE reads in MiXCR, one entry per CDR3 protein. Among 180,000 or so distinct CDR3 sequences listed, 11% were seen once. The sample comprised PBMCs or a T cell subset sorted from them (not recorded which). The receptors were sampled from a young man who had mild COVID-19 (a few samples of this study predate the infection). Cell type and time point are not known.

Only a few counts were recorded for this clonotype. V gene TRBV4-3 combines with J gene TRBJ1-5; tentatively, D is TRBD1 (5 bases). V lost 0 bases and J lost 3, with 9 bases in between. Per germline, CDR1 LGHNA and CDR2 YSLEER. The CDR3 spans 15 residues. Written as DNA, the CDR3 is TGCGCCAGCAGCCAAGACCCGACAGTCAATCAGCCCCAGCATTTT. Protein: CASSQDPTVNQPQHF.

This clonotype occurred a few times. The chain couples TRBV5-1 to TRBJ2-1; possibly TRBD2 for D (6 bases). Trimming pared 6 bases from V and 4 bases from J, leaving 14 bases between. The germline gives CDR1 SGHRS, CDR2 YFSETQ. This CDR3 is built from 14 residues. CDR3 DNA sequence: TGCGCCAGCATTGCCGGGACTCAATACAATGAGCAGTTCTTC. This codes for CASIAGTQYNEQFF.

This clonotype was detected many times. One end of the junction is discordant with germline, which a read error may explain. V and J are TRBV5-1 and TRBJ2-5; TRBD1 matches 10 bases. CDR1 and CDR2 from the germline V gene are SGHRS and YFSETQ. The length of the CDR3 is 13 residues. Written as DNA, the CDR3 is TGTGCCAGCAGCGGACAGGGGGGGGAGACCCAGTACTTC. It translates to CASSGQGGETQYF.

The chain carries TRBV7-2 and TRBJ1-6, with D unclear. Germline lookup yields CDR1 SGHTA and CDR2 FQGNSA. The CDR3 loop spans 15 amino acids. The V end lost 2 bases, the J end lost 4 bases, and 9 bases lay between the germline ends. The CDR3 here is CASSLQNSYNSPLHF. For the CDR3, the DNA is TGTGCCAGCAGCTTACAGAATTCATATAATTCACCCCTCCACTTT.

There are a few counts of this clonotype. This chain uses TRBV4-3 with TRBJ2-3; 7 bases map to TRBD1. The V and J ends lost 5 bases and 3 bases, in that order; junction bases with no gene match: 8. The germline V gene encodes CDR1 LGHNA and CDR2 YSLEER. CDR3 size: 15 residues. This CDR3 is CASSVTGVPTDTQYF. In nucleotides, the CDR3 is TGCGCCAGCAGCGTTACAGGGGTTCCAACAGATACGCAGTATTTT.

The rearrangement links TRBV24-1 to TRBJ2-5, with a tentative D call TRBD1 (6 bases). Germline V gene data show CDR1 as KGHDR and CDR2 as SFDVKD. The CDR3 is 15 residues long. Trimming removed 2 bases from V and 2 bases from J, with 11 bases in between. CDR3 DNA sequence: TGTGCCACCAGTGATTCCCAGGGGACGCAAGAGACCCAGTACTTC. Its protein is CATSDSQGTQETQYF.

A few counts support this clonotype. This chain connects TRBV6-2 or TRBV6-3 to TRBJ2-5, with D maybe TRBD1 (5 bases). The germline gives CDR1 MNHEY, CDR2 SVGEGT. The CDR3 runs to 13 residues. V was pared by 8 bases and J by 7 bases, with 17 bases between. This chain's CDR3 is CASAPRGHWTQYF. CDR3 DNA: TGTGCCAGCGCTCCTAGAGGACACTGGACCCAGTACTTC.

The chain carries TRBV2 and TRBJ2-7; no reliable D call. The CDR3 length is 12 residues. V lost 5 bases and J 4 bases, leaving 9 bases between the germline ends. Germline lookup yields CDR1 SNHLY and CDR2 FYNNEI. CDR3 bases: TGTGCCAGCAGTAGTAACTCTTACGAGCAGTACGTC. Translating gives CASSSNSYEQYV.

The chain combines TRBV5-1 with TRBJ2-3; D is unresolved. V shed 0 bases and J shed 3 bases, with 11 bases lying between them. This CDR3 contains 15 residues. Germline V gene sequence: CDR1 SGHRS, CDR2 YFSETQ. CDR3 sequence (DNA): TGCGCCAGCAGCTTGGATCTAAGAGGAACAGATACGCAGTATTTT. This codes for CASSLDLRGTDTQYF.

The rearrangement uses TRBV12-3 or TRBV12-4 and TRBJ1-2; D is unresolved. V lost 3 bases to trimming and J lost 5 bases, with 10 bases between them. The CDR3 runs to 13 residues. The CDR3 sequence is CASSLRAVYGYTF. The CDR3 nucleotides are TGTGCCAGCAGTTTGCGTGCGGTTTATGGCTACACCTTC.

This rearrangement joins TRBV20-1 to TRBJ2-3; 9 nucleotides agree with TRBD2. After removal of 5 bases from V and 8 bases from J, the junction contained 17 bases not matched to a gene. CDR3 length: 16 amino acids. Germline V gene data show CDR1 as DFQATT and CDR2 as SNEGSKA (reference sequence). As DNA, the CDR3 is TGCAGTGCTCCAGCTAGCGGGGCGCGGCATTCTGGTACGCAGTATTTT. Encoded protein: CSAPASGARHSGTQYF.

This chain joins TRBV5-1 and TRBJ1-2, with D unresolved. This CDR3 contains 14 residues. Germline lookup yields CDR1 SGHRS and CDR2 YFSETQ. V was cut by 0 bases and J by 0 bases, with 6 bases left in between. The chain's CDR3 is CASSLAGPNYGYTF. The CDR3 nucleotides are TGCGCCAGCAGCTTGGCCGGACCTAACTATGGCTACACCTTC. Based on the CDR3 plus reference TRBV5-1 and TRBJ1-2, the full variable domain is KAGVTQTPRYLIKTRGQQVTLSCSPISGHRSVSWYQQTPGQGLQFLFEYFSETQRNKGNFPGRFSGRQFSNSRSEMNVSTLELGDSALYLCASSLAGPNYGYTFGSGTRLTVV.

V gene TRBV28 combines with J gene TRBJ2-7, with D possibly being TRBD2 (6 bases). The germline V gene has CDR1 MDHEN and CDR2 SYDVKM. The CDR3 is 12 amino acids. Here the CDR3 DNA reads TGTGCCAGCAGTCCCGGGAGCTACGAGCAGGACGTC. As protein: CASSPGSYEQDV.

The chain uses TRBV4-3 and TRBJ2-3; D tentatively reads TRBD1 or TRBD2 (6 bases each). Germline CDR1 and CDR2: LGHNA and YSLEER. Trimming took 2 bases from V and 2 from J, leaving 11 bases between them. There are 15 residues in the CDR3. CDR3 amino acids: CASSQSGATTDTQYF. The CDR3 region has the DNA TGCGCCAGCAGCCAATCGGGGGCAACCACAGATACGCAGTATTTT.

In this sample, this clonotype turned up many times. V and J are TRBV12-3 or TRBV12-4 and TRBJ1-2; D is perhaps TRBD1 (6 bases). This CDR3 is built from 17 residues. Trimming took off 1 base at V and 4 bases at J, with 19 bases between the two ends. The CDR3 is CASSLGGGQGVRYGYTF. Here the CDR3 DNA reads TGTGCCAGCAGTTTAGGGGGGGGGCAGGGAGTCCGCTATGGCTACACCTTC.

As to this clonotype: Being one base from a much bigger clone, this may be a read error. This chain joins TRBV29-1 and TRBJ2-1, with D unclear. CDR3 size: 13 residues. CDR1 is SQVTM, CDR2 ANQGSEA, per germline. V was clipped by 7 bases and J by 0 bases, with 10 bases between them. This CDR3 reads CSGTWYSYNEQFF. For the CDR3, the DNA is TGCAGCGGTACATGGTACTCCTACAATGAGCAGTTCTTC.

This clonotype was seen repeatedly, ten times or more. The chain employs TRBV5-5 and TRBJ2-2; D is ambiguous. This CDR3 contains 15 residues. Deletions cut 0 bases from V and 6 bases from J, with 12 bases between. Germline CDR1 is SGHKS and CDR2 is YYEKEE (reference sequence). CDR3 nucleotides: TGTGCCAGCAGCTTGGACCCATCTGTAGCCGGGGAGCTGTTTTTT. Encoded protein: CASSLDPSVAGELFF.

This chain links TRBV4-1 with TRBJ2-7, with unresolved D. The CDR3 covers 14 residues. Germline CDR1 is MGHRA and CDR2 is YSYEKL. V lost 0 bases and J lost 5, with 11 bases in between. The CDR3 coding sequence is TGCGCCAGCAGCCAAGACAGCCTCAGCCACGAGCAGTACTTC. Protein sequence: CASSQDSLSHEQYF.

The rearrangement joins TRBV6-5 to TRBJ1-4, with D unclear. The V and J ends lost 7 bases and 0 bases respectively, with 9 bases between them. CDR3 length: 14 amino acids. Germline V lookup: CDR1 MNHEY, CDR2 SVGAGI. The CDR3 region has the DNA TGTGCCAGCAAGAGTACTGCAACTAATGAAAAACTGTTTTTT. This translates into CASKSTATNEKLFF.